Included here is one TCR beta chain sequence, with context. Its specificity is not known. Each CDR3 protein gets one entry after TCRdb re-called the 5' RACE reads with MiXCR. Among nearly 300,000 distinct CDR3 sequences, 7.5% to 9% were seen once, and the ten largest hold 3% to 4%. This entry belongs to a study of T cells after yellow fever vaccination. Trimming left V 4 bases short and J 0 bases short, with 7 bases between. Per germline, CDR1 SGHNT and CDR2 YYREEE (reference sequence). The CDR3 has 14 amino acids. General study findings and limits: Secondary responses were weaker yet peaked faster, day 5 versus 15.

The chain uses TRBV5-4 and TRBJ1-4; D not certain. This clonotype was sampled from a man aged 18 to 35 who received the YFV17D yellow fever vaccine. The input for sequencing was CD4+ T cells sorted from PBMCs, taken 5 days after the yellow fever booster vaccination. The CDR3 loop is CASSQDPTNEKLFF. CDR3 nucleotide sequence: TGTGCCAGCAGCCAGGACCCAACTAATGAAAAACTGTTTTTT.